Sequencing of this T cell receptor (beta chain) was carried out in a study of T cell changes during pregnancy in multiple sclerosis. V was clipped by 10 bases and J by 2 bases, with 8 bases between them. Per germline, CDR1 ENHRY and CDR2 SYGVKD. The CDR3 spans 11 residues. Measured with immunoSEQ multiplex PCR; TCRdb has only the in-frame clones, and not every one. The data contain tens of thousands of clones, roughly 90% of them singletons. This chain links TRBV10-3 with TRBJ1-2; D is undetermined. The sample here was CD4+ T cells from peripheral blood mononuclear cells, taken after pregnancy. The sequence was collected from a female donor with multiple sclerosis, enrolled in a pregnancy study. The CDR3 here is CATGKNYGYTF. DNA for the CDR3: TGTGCCACCGGGAAGAACTATGGCTACACCTTC.